Presented here are 28 T cell receptor beta chains from one specimen sequenced in a study of T cell responses to AZD1222 COVID-19 vaccine (dated by TCRdb to the early 2020s). The receptor library was made with the immunoSEQ multiplex PCR assay. The clones in this table, taken by TCRdb from immuneACCESS, are in-frame only. Not every clone is retained; where verified, under half of the shortfall comes from an unresolved V gene, and the cause of the rest is unknown. For this sample the table gives fewer than 130,000 clones, of which 90% to 95% were detected only once. The top ten constitute approximately 2.2% of the sample. The meaning of the sample's time point label: baseline before first vaccination. The sequences come from peripheral blood, collected on day 0 of AZD1222 vaccination. The receptors come from an adult in good health.

In nucleotides, the CDR3 is TGTGCCAGCAGTCCTCGACGGGCGGGAGAGACCCAGTACTTC. Amino acid sequence: CASSPRRAGETQYF. This chain links TRBV6-5 with TRBJ2-5; a possible D gene is TRBD2 (5 bases). The CDR3 is 14 amino acids. The V gene's germline CDR1 is MNHEY and CDR2 SVGAGI. Trimming left V 5 bases short and J 4 bases short, with 14 bases between.

The chain links TRBV3-1 (or the pseudogene TRBV3-2) to TRBJ1-2, with 10 bases aligning to TRBD1. CDR3 size: 13 residues. V trimming: 4 bases; J trimming: 7 bases; junction bases outside the gene matches: 3. Germline lookup yields CDR1 LGHDT and CDR2 YNNKEL (reference sequence). The CDR3 loop is CASSPRDRGGYTF. In DNA form, the CDR3 reads TGTGCCAGCAGCCCCCGGGACAGGGGTGGCTACACCTTC.

V is TRBV7-8 and J is TRBJ1-2; D unclear. Per the germline V gene, CDR1 is SGHVS and CDR2 is FQNEAQ. Trimming took off 5 bases at V and 0 bases at J, with 19 bases between the two ends. The CDR3 runs 17 residues. The CDR3 nucleotides read TGTGCCAGCAGCCCCCGACCCTCGTATGGGACTAACTATGGCTACACCTTC. Translating gives CASSPRPSYGTNYGYTF.

The rearrangement uses TRBV4-1 and TRBJ2-6; D is possibly TRBD1 or TRBD2 (5 bases each). The V end lost 4 bases, the J end lost 1 base, and 17 bases lay between the germline ends. The CDR3 has 18 amino acids. From germline, CDR1 is MGHRA and CDR2 YSYEKL. CDR3 bases: TGCGCCAGCAGCCCCCGGACATGGGGAGAATCTGGGGCCAACGTCCTGACTTTC. Translating gives CASSPRTWGESGANVLTF.

The chain has TRBV19 and TRBJ1-5; D is unresolved. V was pared by 4 bases and J by 0 bases, with 7 bases between. Germline V lookup: CDR1 LNHDA, CDR2 SQIVND (reference sequence). This CDR3 is built from 14 residues. The CDR3: CASSTQASNQPQHF. The CDR3 DNA sequence: TGTGCCAGTAGTACCCAGGCTAGCAATCAGCCCCAGCATTTT.

This clone was picked up a small number of times. This chain connects TRBV23-1 to TRBJ1-5; 8 positions agree with TRBD1. TRBV23-1 is known as an ORF, though its function is uncertain. This CDR3 spans 19 amino acids. The ends lost 6 bases at V and 2 bases at J; junction bases unmatched: 18. CDR3 DNA: TGCGCCAGCAGCCAGCCGGCGACAGGGGACAAGGGTGGCAATCAGCCCCAGCATTTT. Protein: CASSQPATGDKGGNQPQHF.

This chain uses TRBV2 with TRBJ2-2; D gene unclear. V lost 7 bases and J lost 2, with 8 bases in between. This CDR3 is built from 13 residues. The V gene's germline CDR1 is SNHLY and CDR2 FYNNEI. For the CDR3, the DNA is TGTGCCAGCACAAGCGTAAACACCGGGGAGCTGTTTTTT. It is translated as CASTSVNTGELFF.

This chain uses TRBV9 with TRBJ2-5, with 9 bases aligning to TRBD2. In germline, CDR1 is SGDLS, CDR2 YYNGEE. The CDR3 length is 17 residues. Losses at the gene ends were 0 bases for V and 4 bases for J; bases not matched to a gene: 10. In DNA, the CDR3 is TGTGCCAGCAGCGTAGGAATGGATAGCGGGGGTGTAGAGACCCAGTACTTC. Translating it yields CASSVGMDSGGVETQYF.

V gene TRBV9 combines with J gene TRBJ2-3, with D perhaps TRBD2 (5 bases). Trimming left V 2 bases short and J 2 bases short, with 15 bases between. Looked up from germline, CDR1 is SGDLS and CDR2 is YYNGEE. This CDR3 contains 16 residues. The CDR3 protein is CASSVLGRGSTDTQYF. In DNA form, the CDR3 reads TGTGCCAGCAGCGTTTTGGGAAGAGGGTCCACAGATACGCAGTATTTT.

This sequence joins TRBV5-6 and TRBJ1-2; D is perhaps TRBD1 (5 bases). The CDR3 length is 12 residues. Germline V lookup: CDR1 SGHDT, CDR2 YYEEEE. V was cut by 4 bases and J by 4 bases, with 8 bases left in between. CDR3 amino acids: CASSPGPYGYTF. The CDR3 nucleotides read TGTGCCAGCAGCCCGGGGCCCTATGGCTACACCTTC.

The V and J genes are TRBV10-1 and TRBJ2-5; TRBD2 agrees at 9 bases. Germline V gene sequence: CDR1 WNHNN, CDR2 SYGVQD (reference sequence). The junction had 6 bases not matched to a gene; V was cut back by 0 bases and J by 4 bases. The CDR3 has 16 amino acids. CDR3 residues: CASSESSAGGRETQYF. The CDR3 nucleotides are TGCGCCAGCAGTGAGTCCTCAGCGGGAGGAAGAGAGACCCAGTACTTC.

J is TRBJ1-1 and V is TRBV6-6; 7 positions agree with TRBD1. V shed 7 bases and J 0 bases; nucleotides not matched to a gene: 8. The CDR3 loop spans 15 amino acids. Germline CDR1 MNHNY, CDR2 SVGAGI (reference sequence). The CDR3 DNA sequence: TGTGCCAGCAAAGACGGGACAGACTTGAACACTGAAGCTTTCTTT. Encoded protein: CASKDGTDLNTEAFF.

This clone was seen once. This chain connects TRBV19 to TRBJ1-2, with 7 bases that match TRBD1. The CDR3 is 13 amino acids. J lost 7 bases, V lost 6 bases, and 8 bases had no gene match. Germline loops: CDR1 LNHDA, CDR2 SQIVND (reference sequence). CDR3 in DNA: TGTGCCAGTAGGAAGACAGGGACGGGTGGCTACACCTTC. The encoded protein is CASRKTGTGGYTF.

This chain uses TRBV7-2 with TRBJ2-7, with D perhaps TRBD1 or TRBD2 (5 bases each). Trimming removed 5 bases from V and 2 bases from J, with 13 bases in between. This CDR3 contains 14 residues. CDR1 is SGHTA, CDR2 FQGNSA, per germline. CDR3 sequence: CASSPRDGPYEQYF. Written as DNA, the CDR3 is TGTGCCAGCAGCCCACGGGACGGACCCTACGAGCAGTACTTC.

This chain uses TRBV28 with TRBJ1-2, with a tentative D call TRBD1 (6 bases). This CDR3 has 15 amino acids. V was trimmed by 6 bases and J by 3 bases, leaving 17 bases between them. Germline V gene sequence: CDR1 MDHEN, CDR2 SYDVKM. The CDR3 loop reads CASSPEGQSHYGYTF. As DNA, the CDR3 is TGTGCCAGCAGCCCTGAAGGACAGTCGCACTATGGCTACACCTTC.

This rearrangement joins TRBV27 to TRBJ1-2; D is perhaps TRBD1 (5 bases). Trimming took 4 bases from V and 9 from J, leaving 9 bases between them. CDR3 length: 11 amino acids. Germline V gives CDR1 MNHEY, CDR2 SMNVEV (reference sequence). The CDR3 loop reads CASSSQGSYTF. As DNA, the CDR3 is TGTGCCAGCAGTTCCCAGGGAAGCTACACCTTC.

For the CDR3, the DNA is TGCGCCAGCAGCCAGGCTCACGAATATAATTCACCCCTCCACTTT. Translated, it gives CASSQAHEYNSPLHF. This chain joins TRBV4-3 and TRBJ1-6; D gene unclear. In germline, CDR1 is LGHNA, CDR2 YSLEER. The CDR3 length is 15 residues. Trimming removed 3 bases at V and 4 bases at J, with 10 bases between.

The chain links TRBV11-2 to TRBJ2-3; D possibly corresponds to TRBD2 (5 bases). This CDR3 spans 17 amino acids. The germline CDR1 and CDR2 sequences are SGHAT and FQNNGV. V was shortened by 5 bases and J by 1 base, with 19 bases between the two germline ends. Here the CDR3 DNA reads TGTGCCAGCAGCCCAAATGGGAGATATCAACGCACAGATACGCAGTATTTT. Protein sequence: CASSPNGRYQRTDTQYF.

Here the CDR3 reads CASSQEGTSRGTDTQYF. The CDR3 DNA reads as TGCGCCAGCAGCCAAGAGGGCACGAGTCGAGGCACAGATACGCAGTATTTT. The chain recombines TRBV4-1 with TRBJ2-3; unclear D gene. Trimming took 0 bases from V and 1 from J, leaving 14 bases between them. The CDR3 totals 17 residues. The germline V gene encodes CDR1 MGHRA and CDR2 YSYEKL.

The chain has TRBV6-2 or TRBV6-3 and TRBJ1-1, with TRBD1 as a possible D gene (5 bases). The CDR3 runs 14 residues. Germline V lookup: CDR1 MNHEY, CDR2 SVGEGT. V lost 3 bases and J lost 0, with 8 bases in between. Here the CDR3 reads CASSYHRMNTEAFF. The CDR3 DNA sequence: TGTGCCAGCAGTTATCACAGGATGAACACTGAAGCTTTCTTT.

The CDR3 coding sequence is TGTGCCAGCAGCAAAGAGGCTAGCGGACCTTACGAGCAGTACTTC. Translation: CASSKEASGPYEQYF. This chain connects TRBV21-1 to TRBJ2-7; the D call TRBD2 from the table was never checked on the DNA. TRBV21-1 is flagged as a pseudogene. The CDR3 totals 15 residues.

This clone appeared a single time. The chain links TRBV5-1 to TRBJ1-2, with D perhaps TRBD1 (6 bases). V dropped 0 bases and J dropped 4 bases, with 16 bases sitting between them. This CDR3 contains 16 residues. CDR1 is SGHRS and CDR2 is YFSETQ in the germline V gene. For the CDR3, the DNA is TGCGCCAGCAGCTTGGCCTTGGGGGCGCAAAGCTATGGCTACACCTTC. As protein: CASSLALGAQSYGYTF.

V gene TRBV12-3 or TRBV12-4 combines with J gene TRBJ1-1; tentatively, D is TRBD1 (6 bases). CDR3 length: 13 residues. V was trimmed by 6 bases and J by 11 bases, leaving 19 bases between them. The CDR3 nucleotides are TGTGCCAGCAGACCAATCACAGGGTTTGAGGCTTTCTTT. Encoded protein: CASRPITGFEAFF.

V usage is TRBV5-6 and J usage is TRBJ2-1; tentative D call: TRBD2 (6 bases). The germline V and J ends were trimmed by 5 bases and 2 bases, with 14 bases remaining between them. The length of the CDR3 is 15 residues. Looked up from germline, CDR1 is SGHDT and CDR2 is YYEEEE. This CDR3 is CASSYPGGTYNEQFF. The CDR3 DNA is TGTGCCAGCAGTTACCCTGGGGGGACCTACAATGAGCAGTTCTTC.

This chain links TRBV19 with TRBJ1-3; maybe TRBD1 (6 bases). The CDR3 runs to 14 residues. Trimming cost V 7 bases and J 4 bases, with 14 bases left between them. Germline V gene data show CDR1 as LNHDA and CDR2 as SQIVND (reference sequence). CDR3 coding DNA: TGTGCCAGTAATAGACGGGGGGCCGGAAACACCATATATTTT. Translated: CASNRRGAGNTIYF.

This rearrangement joins TRBV29-1 to TRBJ1-2; TRBD1 matches at 7 bases. Looked up from germline, CDR1 is SQVTM and CDR2 is ANQGSEA. V lost 6 bases to trimming and J lost 4 bases; unmatched junction nucleotides: 2. CDR3 length: 11 amino acids. In DNA form, the CDR3 reads TGCAGCGTCCCAGGGGGCTATGGCTACACCTTC. Its protein product is CSVPGGYGYTF.

The genes are TRBV10-1 and TRBJ2-1; a weak D match, TRBD2 (5 bases). V dropped 0 bases and J dropped 6 bases, with 6 bases sitting between them. Germline V lookup: CDR1 WNHNN, CDR2 SYGVQD (reference sequence). This CDR3 has 13 amino acids. Here the CDR3 reads CASSESEVNEQFF. CDR3 nucleotide sequence: TGCGCCAGCAGTGAGTCGGAGGTCAATGAGCAGTTCTTC.

The chain is built from TRBV6-5 and TRBJ2-7; TRBD1 matches at 7 bases. The junction had 5 bases not matched to a gene; V was cut back by 3 bases and J by 3 bases. Germline V gives CDR1 MNHEY, CDR2 SVGAGI. The CDR3 covers 14 residues. In DNA, the CDR3 is TGTGCCAGCAGTTATATGACAGGGAGCTACGAGCAGTACTTC. The encoded protein is CASSYMTGSYEQYF.